Below, one T cell receptor beta chain is given with its context. The antigen remains undetermined. The data were taken from a study of T cell responses to AZD1222 COVID-19 vaccine. Study summary: Combined were second doses at about 4 or about 12 weeks. General study points: Nearly half of spike-specific TCRs reportedly target variant regions that are unmutated in the B.1.351 and B.1.1.7 variants. Vaccine-related CD4 TCRs covered spike, predominating at 160-218 and 743-854. Just five to seven people given AZD1222 tested seropositive at baseline.

This CDR3 contains 14 residues. V lost 5 bases and J lost 8; bases outside the gene matches: 8. The germline V gene encodes CDR1 MNHEY and CDR2 SVGAGI. The repertoire was sequenced with immunoSEQ multiplex PCR; TCRdb's copy has only in-frame clones and lacks some. Of around 92,000 clones in the sample, 91% are singletons; the top ten hold 7.5%. This clonotype originated in an adult in good health. The rearrangement uses TRBV6-5 and TRBJ1-2; 10 nucleotides match TRBD1. The sequencing used peripheral blood, collected on day 0 of AZD1222 vaccination. The CDR3 is CASSRGLTGGGYTF. The CDR3 coding sequence is TGTGCCAGCAGTAGGGGGTTGACAGGGGGCGGCTACACCTTC.